This T cell receptor beta chain was documented in a study of blood T cell repertoires in COVID-19. For the study at large: PBMCs, B-cell-depleted T cells, or T cells provided the cDNA or gDNA that made up the material.

Germline CDR1 and CDR2: SGHTA and FQGTGA. J lost 1 base, V lost 4 bases, and 5 bases had no gene match. The CDR3 runs to 16 residues. This table comes from immunoSEQ multiplex PCR, and its TCRdb copy is limited to in-frame clones, with some not included. This table holds around 22,000 clones, around 87% found once. The sample consisted of peripheral blood. This clonotype was obtained from a human donor with active COVID-19. The donor label of this sample is uncertain. This chain joins TRBV7-3 and TRBJ2-2; 8 nucleotides line up with TRBD2. The CDR3 is CASSSTREGNTGELFF. As DNA, the CDR3 is TGTGCCAGCAGCTCAACCCGGGAGGGGAACACCGGGGAGCTGTTTTTT.